This T cell receptor (beta chain) stems from a study of T cell responses to AZD1222 COVID-19 vaccine. Study-level results: Two doses of AZD1222 preceded a rise in Spike-specific TCR breadth and depth.

Data came from immunoSEQ multiplex PCR; TCRdb stores just in-frame clones and leaves some out. The table includes roughly 66,000 clones, around nine tenths detected once. On this clone itself: Its target is unknown.

This receptor was obtained from an adult who received the MenACWY meningococcal vaccine as a control. The source material was peripheral blood, sampled 28 days after the second dose of the MenACWY control vaccine.

The CDR3 DNA sequence: TGTGCCAGTAGTATTCAGGACTATGGCTACACCTTC. Protein: CASSIQDYGYTF. V and J are TRBV19 and TRBJ1-2; D not resolved. Germline CDR1 and CDR2: LNHDA and SQIVND (reference sequence). This CDR3 is built from 12 residues. With 3 bases removed from V and 3 bases from J, the gap between germline ends came to 5 bases.